This entry concerns a single TCR beta chain. Trimming took 1 base from V and 4 from J, leaving 13 bases between them. The CDR3 is made up of 16 amino acids. Germline V CDR1 and CDR2: MDHEN, SYDVKM. Researchers ran the PCR with 60 Vbeta and 13 Jbeta primers. Measured with immunoSEQ multiplex PCR; TCRdb has only the in-frame clones, and not every one. The sample lists about 190,000 clones; roughly 80% were seen once. The data were taken from a study of cytomegalovirus exposure and HLA in healthy donors. Sequenced: PBMCs. The chain is built from TRBV28 and TRBJ1-4, with D uncertain. The clonotype originates from a woman in her twenties or thirties in good health and CMV-seropositive. The CDR3 nucleotides are TGTGCCAGCAGTTTATCGCCAGCCGGAGTTAATGAAAAACTGTTTTTT. It encodes CASSLSPAGVNEKLFF.